The 16 T cell receptor beta chains below were found in one sample sequenced in a study of T cell responses to AZD1222 COVID-19 vaccine. Method: immunoSEQ multiplex PCR; TCRdb's copy keeps in-frame clones and lacks some. The sample includes 150,000 or so clones, 70% to 90% of them seen just once. The sample was peripheral blood, taken on day 0 of MenACWY control vaccination. Receptors were obtained from an adult in good health.

CDR3 loop: CASITGGEGQPQHF. DNA for the CDR3: TGTGCCAGTATCACAGGGGGCGAGGGGCAGCCCCAGCATTTT. V gene TRBV19 combines with J gene TRBJ1-5, with 9 bases that match TRBD1. CDR3 length: 14 amino acids. The V gene end was trimmed by 7 bases and the J gene end by 7 bases; junction bases not matched to a gene: 8. Germline V CDR1 and CDR2: LNHDA, SQIVND (reference sequence). The variable domain in full, completed from reference TRBV19 and TRBJ1-5, reads DGGITQSPKYLFRKEGQNVTLSCEQNLNHDAMYWYRQDPGQGLRLIYYSQIVNDFQKGDIAEGYSVSREKKESFPLTVTSAQKNPTAFYLCASITGGEGQPQHFGDGTRLSIL.

The chain has TRBV5-5 and TRBJ1-2; maybe TRBD1 (5 bases). The CDR3 has 16 residues. Germline values: CDR1 SGHKS, CDR2 YYEKEE (reference sequence). Trimming took off 4 bases at V and 3 bases at J, with 19 bases between the two ends. The DNA for the CDR3 is TGTGCCAGCAGCCCCCTGGGCGCCGGCAGGGACTATGGCTACACCTTC. Translation gives CASSPLGAGRDYGYTF. Together with reference TRBV5-5 and TRBJ1-2, the CDR3 gives the full variable domain: DAGVTQSPTHLIKTRGQQVTLRCSPISGHKSVSWYQQVLGQGPQFIFQYYEKEERGRGNFPDRFSARQFPNYSSELNVNALLLGDSALYLCASSPLGAGRDYGYTFGSGTRLTVV.

This chain joins TRBV27 and TRBJ1-5; a possible D gene is TRBD1 (5 bases). The CDR3 sequence is 14 residues long. Germline V gene sequence: CDR1 MNHEY, CDR2 SMNVEV (reference sequence). The V and J ends lost 4 bases and 0 bases respectively, with 7 bases between them. The CDR3 DNA reads TGTGCCAGCAGTTCAGGGTATAGCAATCAGCCCCAGCATTTT. Translating it yields CASSSGYSNQPQHF.

The chain employs TRBV10-1 and TRBJ1-1, with D maybe TRBD1 (5 bases). The V gene's germline CDR1 is WNHNN and CDR2 SYGVQD (reference sequence). Between the trimmed V and J ends, which lost 6 bases and 4 bases, there was a span of 15 bases. The CDR3 consists of 14 residues. CDR3 amino acids: CASRADGTTTEAFF. For the CDR3, the DNA is TGCGCCAGCAGGGCGGACGGGACTACCACTGAAGCTTTCTTT.

V and J are TRBV2 and TRBJ2-4; D tentatively fits TRBD1 or TRBD2 (5 bases each). This CDR3 has 14 residues. Germline loops: CDR1 SNHLY, CDR2 FYNNEI. V shed 6 bases and J shed 15 bases, with 24 bases lying between them. The CDR3 nucleotides are TGTGCCAGCAGGCCCGGGGCGGAGATCTTCCCACGGTACTTC. It encodes CASRPGAEIFPRYF.

The chain carries TRBV5-1 and TRBJ1-2; the D is unclear. Trimming stripped 2 bases from V and 2 bases from J, with 7 bases between. CDR3 length: 13 residues. Germline CDR1 reads SGHRS; CDR2 reads YFSETQ. The CDR3 region has the DNA TGCGCCAGCAGCTTAACCGAGAACTATGGCTACACCTTC. It codes for CASSLTENYGYTF.

The chain has TRBV6-2 or TRBV6-3 and TRBJ2-1, with 9 bases matching TRBD2. In germline, CDR1 is MNHEY, CDR2 SVGEGT. Trimming took 6 bases from V and 5 from J; bases not matched to a gene: 8. The CDR3 has 15 residues. CDR3 loop: CASSRGLAGNNEQFF. CDR3 nucleotide sequence: TGTGCCAGCAGCCGCGGCCTAGCGGGAAACAATGAGCAGTTCTTC.

The chain uses TRBV24-1 and TRBJ2-2; D assignment may be TRBD1 or TRBD2 (5 bases each). CDR1 is KGHDR, CDR2 SFDVKD, per germline. CDR3 length equals 15 residues. V was pared by 1 base and J by 4 bases, with 9 bases between. The CDR3 region is CATSDFKGTTGELFF. CDR3 DNA: TGTGCCACCAGTGATTTTAAGGGGACCACCGGGGAGCTGTTTTTT.

The rearrangement links TRBV5-5 to TRBJ1-4; D is possibly TRBD1 (5 bases). The CDR3 extends over 13 amino acids. V was pared by 8 bases and J by 8 bases, with 16 bases between. Germline values: CDR1 SGHKS, CDR2 YYEKEE (reference sequence). CDR3 DNA: TGTGCCAGTGCCGCAGGGCCCCAGGAAAAACTGTTTTTT. This sequence encodes CASAAGPQEKLFF.

The chain carries TRBV6-1 and TRBJ1-2, with 9 positions matching TRBD1. V trimming: 1 base; J trimming: 1 base; junction bases outside the gene matches: 4. CDR3 length: 16 amino acids. Germline CDR1 reads MNHNS; CDR2 reads SASEGT. The CDR3 reads CASSEDGQGINYGYTF. The CDR3 DNA is TGTGCCAGCAGTGAAGATGGACAGGGGATTAACTATGGCTACACCTTC.

The V and J genes are TRBV11-2 and TRBJ2-5; D gene uncertain. This CDR3 contains 13 residues. The V and J ends lost 5 bases and 5 bases respectively, with 12 bases between them. Per the germline V gene, CDR1 is SGHAT and CDR2 is FQNNGV. CDR3 protein: CASSQWASETQYF. The CDR3 coding sequence is TGTGCCAGCAGCCAGTGGGCATCGGAGACCCAGTACTTC. Drawing the rest from reference TRBV11-2 and TRBJ2-5, the complete variable domain is EAGVAQSPRYKIIEKRQSVAFWCNPISGHATLYWYQQILGQGPKLLIQFQNNGVVDDSQLPKDRFSAERLKGVDSTLKIQPAKLEDSAVYLCASSQWASETQYFGPGTRLLVL.

The chain has TRBV18 and TRBJ2-2; 10 nucleotides match TRBD2. Trimming at V came to 2 bases and at J to 3 bases, leaving 6 bases not matched to a gene. From germline, CDR1 is KGHSH and CDR2 LQKENI. This CDR3 has 17 residues. This chain's CDR3 is CASSPSLAGVDTGELFF. CDR3 coding DNA: TGTGCCAGCTCACCAAGCCTAGCGGGAGTAGACACCGGGGAGCTGTTTTTT.

The J gene is TRBJ1-5, the V gene TRBV2; TRBD1 matches 10 bases. The CDR3 is 15 residues long. CDR1 is SNHLY and CDR2 is FYNNEI in the germline V gene. The V and J ends lost 0 bases and 7 bases, in that order; junction bases with no gene match: 3. DNA for the CDR3: TGTGCCAGCAGTGAAGCGAGGACAGGGGGGCAGCCCCAGCATTTT. This codes for CASSEARTGGQPQHF.

The genes are TRBV7-9 and TRBJ1-1; TRBD1 might be the D (5 bases). V lost 1 base, J lost 3 bases, and 12 bases lay in between. Germline V gene sequence: CDR1 SEHNR, CDR2 FQNEAQ (reference sequence). This CDR3 is built from 15 residues. CDR3 DNA sequence: TGTGCCAGCAGCTTAGGGGGCAGGGTTCACACTGAAGCTTTCTTT. Translating it yields CASSLGGRVHTEAFF.

The J gene is TRBJ1-2, the V gene TRBV5-4; a weak D match, TRBD1 (5 bases). V was trimmed by 0 bases and J by 3 bases, leaving 12 bases between them. The CDR3 is 15 amino acids. CDR1 and CDR2 (germline): SGHNT, YYREEE (reference sequence). CDR3 protein: CASSLVGGFDYGYTF. The CDR3, as DNA: TGTGCCAGCAGCTTGGTGGGGGGATTCGACTATGGCTACACCTTC.

This clone has just one count. The CDR3 here is CASSQGGQFNQPQHF. The CDR3, as DNA: TGTGCCAGCAGCCAAGGTGGACAGTTCAATCAGCCCCAGCATTTT. The chain is built from TRBV7-2 and TRBJ1-5, with a tentative D call TRBD1 (6 bases). Germline lookup yields CDR1 SGHTA and CDR2 FQGNSA. The CDR3 is 15 amino acids. V dropped 5 bases and J dropped 3 bases, with 14 bases sitting between them.